Below are 29 T cell receptor beta chains sequenced from a single sample in a study of blood T cell repertoires in COVID-19. The protocol was immunoSEQ multiplex PCR, while the TCRdb copy is restricted to in-frame clones and leaves out a portion. The table has 150,000 or so clones, approximately 80% seen once. Sequencing was performed on peripheral blood. The source is a woman aged 60-70 years with acute or convalescent COVID-19.

The V and J genes are TRBV5-1 and TRBJ1-5; D may be TRBD1 (5 bases). Germline-derived CDR1 and CDR2 are SGHRS and YFSETQ. CDR3 length: 14 amino acids. Trimming shortened V by 3 bases and J by 4 bases, and 11 bases separated the two germline ends. CDR3 coding DNA: TGCGCCAGCAGCTCCGGGGCGGGAAATCAGCCCCAGCATTTT. It encodes CASSSGAGNQPQHF.

The rearrangement links TRBV5-1 to TRBJ1-2; D ambiguous. The CDR3 extends over 16 amino acids. Trimming pared 0 bases from V and 0 bases from J, leaving 12 bases between. Looked up from germline, CDR1 is SGHRS and CDR2 is YFSETQ. DNA of the CDR3: TGCGCCAGCAGCTTGGGGTTGACTCTTACTAACTATGGCTACACCTTC. Amino acids: CASSLGLTLTNYGYTF.

The chain combines TRBV9 with TRBJ2-3; 8 bases match TRBD1. Per the germline V gene, CDR1 is SGDLS and CDR2 is YYNGEE. J was trimmed by 1 base and V by 0 bases; bases with no gene match: 4. The CDR3 is 16 amino acids. The CDR3 DNA follows: TGTGCCAGCAGCGTAGGACAGGGGACAGGCACAGATACGCAGTATTTT. The encoded protein is CASSVGQGTGTDTQYF.

The V call is TRBV5-5, the J call TRBJ1-6, with 7 bases matching TRBD1. Germline lookup yields CDR1 SGHKS and CDR2 YYEKEE (reference sequence). V gave up 0 bases and J gave up 7 bases; unmatched junction bases: 4. The CDR3 totals 15 residues. CDR3 in DNA: TGTGCCAGCAGCTTGGCGACAGGGATGAATTCACCCCTCCACTTT. Translation gives CASSLATGMNSPLHF.

The chain recombines TRBV7-2 with TRBJ1-2, with a weak D call TRBD1 (5 bases). Trimming pared 1 base from V and 4 bases from J, leaving 13 bases between. Germline CDR1 reads SGHTA; CDR2 reads FQGNSA. The CDR3 contains 15 residues. The CDR3 loop reads CASSLVGPDTYGYTF. The CDR3 coding sequence is TGTGCCAGCAGCTTAGTTGGCCCGGACACCTATGGCTACACCTTC.

The V call is TRBV6-2 or TRBV6-3, the J call TRBJ1-5; no clear D. There are 15 residues in the CDR3. Germline loops: CDR1 MNHEY, CDR2 SVGEGT. V gave up 1 base and J gave up 2 bases, with 9 bases separating them. The CDR3, as DNA: TGTGCCAGCAGTTACTTGGTAGCCGGCAATCAGCCCCAGCATTTT. Encoded protein: CASSYLVAGNQPQHF.

The chain combines TRBV28 with TRBJ1-5; a possible D gene is TRBD1 (6 bases). From germline, CDR1 is MDHEN and CDR2 SYDVKM. This CDR3 contains 14 residues. Between the trimmed V and J ends, which lost 10 bases and 4 bases, there was a span of 17 bases. CDR3 amino acids: CATTGFSGNQPQHF. CDR3 nucleotide sequence: TGTGCCACCACAGGGTTTAGTGGGAATCAGCCCCAGCATTTT.

The chain combines TRBV11-2 with TRBJ1-2; unclear D gene. Germline values: CDR1 SGHAT, CDR2 FQNNGV. CDR3 length equals 13 residues. V dropped 2 bases and J dropped 7 bases, with 11 bases sitting between them. In nucleotides, the CDR3 is TGTGCCAGCAGCTTACCCCCGACACCTGGCTACACCTTC. Translated: CASSLPPTPGYTF.

The chain joins TRBV7-9 to TRBJ2-2; 9 bases align to TRBD1. The CDR3 totals 15 residues. After removal of 4 bases from V and 3 bases from J, the junction contained 3 bases not matched to a gene. Germline V gives CDR1 SEHNR, CDR2 FQNEAQ (reference sequence). This CDR3 is CASSSRDRDTGELFF. In DNA form, the CDR3 reads TGTGCCAGCAGCTCCCGGGACAGGGACACCGGGGAGCTGTTTTTT.

This clone appeared once. The chain is built from TRBV4-2 and TRBJ1-4, with D possibly being TRBD1 (6 bases). Germline V lookup: CDR1 LGHNA, CDR2 YNFKEQ. The CDR3 runs 15 residues. The ends were cut back, 2 bases at V and 8 bases at J, with 15 bases in the middle. The CDR3 nucleotides are TGTGCCAGCAGCCAACAGACAGGTCGGCAGGAAAAACTGTTTTTT. Its protein is CASSQQTGRQEKLFF.

The chain combines TRBV18 with TRBJ2-3; D gene unclear. The V gene lost 0 bases and the J gene lost 6 bases, with 7 bases spanning the gap. CDR1 and CDR2 from the germline V gene are KGHSH and LQKENI. The length of the CDR3 is 13 residues. CDR3 coding DNA: TGTGCCAGCTCACCACCCCAAAGCGATACGCAGTATTTT. It translates to CASSPPQSDTQYF. Full variable domain (outside the CDR3, taken from reference TRBV18 and TRBJ2-3): NAGVMQNPRHLVRRRGQEARLRCSPMKGHSHVYWYRQLPEEGLKFMVYLQKENIIDESGMPKERFSAEFPKEGPSILRIQQVVRGDSAAYFCASSPPQSDTQYFGPGTRLTVL.

This rearrangement joins TRBV27 to TRBJ2-6, with TRBD1 as a possible D gene (6 bases). The germline CDR1 and CDR2 sequences are MNHEY and SMNVEV (reference sequence). Trimming shortened V by 9 bases and J by 0 bases, and 9 bases separated the two germline ends. This CDR3 comprises 14 residues. The CDR3 reads CASRTVSGANVLTF. CDR3 sequence (DNA): TGTGCCAGTCGGACAGTCTCTGGGGCCAACGTCCTGACTTTC.

In this sample, this clone turned up a few times. The V gene is TRBV6-5, the J gene TRBJ1-2, with D possibly matching TRBD1 (6 bases). The germline V and J ends were trimmed by 8 bases and 4 bases, with 17 bases remaining between them. The length of the CDR3 is 14 residues. Germline loops: CDR1 MNHEY, CDR2 SVGAGI. This chain's CDR3 is CASQRDTGTYGYTF. The CDR3 DNA reads TGTGCCAGCCAAAGGGATACAGGGACCTATGGCTACACCTTC.

The chain combines TRBV18 with TRBJ2-5; D possibly corresponds to TRBD1 (6 bases). Trimming took 3 bases from V and 5 from J, leaving 13 bases between them. The CDR3 length is 14 residues. Germline lookup yields CDR1 KGHSH and CDR2 LQKENI. The CDR3 spells CASSPDRSSETQYF. For the CDR3, the DNA is TGTGCCAGCTCACCCGACAGGAGTAGCGAGACCCAGTACTTC.

This chain connects TRBV11-3 to TRBJ1-1; D is ambiguous. CDR1 is SGHNT, CDR2 YENEEA, per germline. With 2 bases removed from V and 8 bases from J, the gap between germline ends came to 9 bases. The CDR3 extends over 12 amino acids. The CDR3 sequence: CASSLRLTEAFF. The DNA for the CDR3 is TGTGCCAGCAGCTTACGACTGACCGAAGCTTTCTTT.

This clone was counted a few times. The chain links TRBV16 to TRBJ2-7, with D tentatively TRBD2 (6 bases). Trimming stripped 2 bases from V and 5 bases from J, with 13 bases between. The CDR3 loop spans 14 amino acids. Germline V CDR1 and CDR2: KGHSY, FQNENV. As DNA, the CDR3 is TGTGCCAGCAGCCAAAAAGGCAGGGAGGACGAGCAGTACTTC. It yields the protein CASSQKGREDEQYF.

This clone was detected only once. The chain recombines TRBV28 with TRBJ1-4; 9 nucleotides agree with TRBD1. The CDR3 is 16 amino acids. CDR1 and CDR2 from the germline V gene are MDHEN and SYDVKM. V shed 6 bases, J shed 2 bases, and the junction held 7 bases outside the gene matches. The CDR3 region is CASRDGQGMTNEKLFF. The CDR3 DNA sequence: TGTGCCAGCAGAGATGGACAGGGGATGACTAATGAAAAACTGTTTTTT. The full variable domain, with the rest looked up from reference TRBV28 and TRBJ1-4, is DVKVTQSSRYLVKRTGEKVFLECVQDMDHENMFWYRQDPGLGLRLIYFSYDVKMKEKGDIPEGYSVSREKKERFSLILESASTNQTSMYLCASRDGQGMTNEKLFFGSGTQLSVL.

This clone has a single count. This chain uses TRBV6-5 with TRBJ2-7, with D tentatively TRBD2 (6 bases). V lost 6 bases and J 7 bases, leaving 13 bases between the germline ends. The length of the CDR3 is 12 residues. Germline V gives CDR1 MNHEY, CDR2 SVGAGI. The CDR3 is CASRGSGGEQYF. CDR3 nucleotides: TGTGCCAGCAGGGGGTCTGGGGGGGAGCAGTACTTC.

This clone was observed at least ten times. The chain couples TRBV19 to TRBJ2-7, with 12 bases fitting TRBD1. V was pared by 10 bases and J by 5 bases, with 9 bases of the junction left unmatched. The CDR3 consists of 14 residues. Per the germline V gene, CDR1 is LNHDA and CDR2 is SQIVND (reference sequence). In DNA form, the CDR3 reads TGTGCCACTCAAGGGACAGGGGGCATCCACGAGCAGTACTTC. This gives the protein CATQGTGGIHEQYF.

For the CDR3, the DNA is TGCGCCAGCACCACCGGGACAGGGTTCTCCTACGAGCAGTACTTC. Protein product: CASTTGTGFSYEQYF. The V gene is TRBV5-1, the J gene TRBJ2-7, with TRBD1 matching 9 bases. Trimming removed 6 bases from V and 0 bases from J; junction bases left unmatched: 7. Germline CDR1 reads SGHRS; CDR2 reads YFSETQ. The CDR3 spans 15 residues.

The chain recombines TRBV20-1 with TRBJ2-3, with a possible D match to TRBD2 (7 bases). There are 15 residues in the CDR3. Trimming left V 3 bases short and J 2 bases short, with 15 bases between. The germline V gene has CDR1 DFQATT and CDR2 SNEGSKA (reference sequence). The CDR3 is CSASLRGPPTDTQYF. The DNA of the CDR3 is TGCAGTGCTAGTTTGCGGGGGCCACCCACAGATACGCAGTATTTT.

V is TRBV6-1 and J is TRBJ1-1, with D perhaps matching TRBD1 (5 bases). Per the germline V gene, CDR1 is MNHNS and CDR2 is SASEGT. The CDR3 contains 14 residues. Between the trimmed V and J ends, which lost 2 bases and 3 bases, there was a span of 10 bases. This chain's CDR3 is CASSEWGGDTEAFF. In nucleotides, the CDR3 is TGTGCCAGCAGTGAATGGGGGGGAGACACTGAAGCTTTCTTT.

The chain is built from TRBV27 and TRBJ2-7; D perhaps matches TRBD2 (7 bases). V gave up 3 bases and J gave up 5 bases, with 26 bases separating them. The CDR3 extends over 18 amino acids. Germline CDR1 and CDR2: MNHEY and SMNVEV (reference sequence). Here the CDR3 reads CASSFGLTRGRGGNEQYF. The CDR3 DNA reads as TGTGCCAGCAGTTTTGGTCTCACTCGGGGCAGGGGAGGGAACGAGCAGTACTTC.

The chain recombines TRBV6-5 with TRBJ1-2, with D possibly TRBD1 on 5 matching bases. V was shortened by 4 bases and J by 4 bases, with 10 bases between the two germline ends. This CDR3 has 13 residues. Germline assignment: CDR1 MNHEY and CDR2 SVGAGI. CDR3 sequence reads: CASSWRDSYGYTF. For the CDR3, the DNA is TGTGCCAGCAGTTGGCGGGACTCCTATGGCTACACCTTC.

The chain is built from TRBV7-2 and TRBJ2-1; TRBD1 aligns across 7 bases. The V and J ends lost 3 bases and 2 bases, in that order; junction bases with no gene match: 7. The CDR3 spans 16 residues. CDR1 and CDR2 (germline): SGHTA, FQGNSA. In nucleotides, the CDR3 is TGTGCCAGCAGCTTTTCCGGGACAGAGGCCTACAATGAGCAGTTCTTC. Protein: CASSFSGTEAYNEQFF.

The chain carries TRBV5-1 and TRBJ2-7, with TRBD2 identical over 15 bases. Trimming at V came to 4 bases and at J to 2 bases, leaving 10 bases not matched to a gene. The germline gives CDR1 SGHRS, CDR2 YFSETQ. The CDR3 covers 18 residues. Here the CDR3 DNA reads TGCGCCAGCAGCCCGGGGACTAGCGGGGGGCCCGCCACCTACGAGCAGTACTTC. This codes for CASSPGTSGGPATYEQYF.

J is TRBJ2-3 and V is TRBV5-1; 16 bases align to TRBD2. Germline V gene lookup returns CDR1 SGHRS and CDR2 YFSETQ. V lost 4 bases, J lost 1 base, and 6 bases stayed unmatched. This CDR3 spans 18 amino acids. The CDR3 sequence: CASSPGLAGGRGTDTQYF. The DNA of the CDR3 is TGCGCCAGCAGCCCGGGACTAGCGGGGGGGCGCGGCACAGATACGCAGTATTTT.

The genes are TRBV5-6 and TRBJ2-5; TRBD1 agrees at 11 bases. Germline V gene lookup returns CDR1 SGHDT and CDR2 YYEEEE. The CDR3 is 16 amino acids. V was pared by 2 bases and J by 10 bases, with 13 bases of the junction left unmatched. As DNA, the CDR3 is TGTGCCAGCAGCTTAAGGACAGGGGGCCACCAATTGAACCAGTACTTC. Amino acids: CASSLRTGGHQLNQYF.

This clone was seen just once. CDR3 sequence reads: CASSLSPGTSGYGYTF. In DNA, the CDR3 is TGCGCCAGCAGCTTGTCTCCCGGGACATCAGGCTATGGCTACACCTTC. The chain carries TRBV5-1 and TRBJ1-2, with D maybe TRBD1 (6 bases). Germline V gene lookup returns CDR1 SGHRS and CDR2 YFSETQ. CDR3 length: 16 residues. V was shortened by 1 base and J by 4 bases, with 17 bases between the two germline ends.